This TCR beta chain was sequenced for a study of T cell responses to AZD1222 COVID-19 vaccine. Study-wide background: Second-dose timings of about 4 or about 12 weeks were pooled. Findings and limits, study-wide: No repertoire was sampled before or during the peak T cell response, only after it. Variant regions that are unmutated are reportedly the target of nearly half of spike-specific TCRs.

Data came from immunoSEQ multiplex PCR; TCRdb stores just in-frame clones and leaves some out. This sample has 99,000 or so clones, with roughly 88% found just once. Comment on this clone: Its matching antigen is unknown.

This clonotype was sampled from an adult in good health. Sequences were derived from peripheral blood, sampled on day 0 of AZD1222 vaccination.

The CDR3 spells CASRKQVNTEAFF. The CDR3 nucleotides read TGCGCCAGCAGAAAACAGGTGAACACTGAAGCTTTCTTT. The chain has TRBV10-1 and TRBJ1-1, with D tentatively TRBD1 (5 bases). Germline V gene lookup returns CDR1 WNHNN and CDR2 SYGVQD (reference sequence). Trimming took 6 bases from V and 0 from J, leaving 8 bases between them. The length of the CDR3 is 13 residues.